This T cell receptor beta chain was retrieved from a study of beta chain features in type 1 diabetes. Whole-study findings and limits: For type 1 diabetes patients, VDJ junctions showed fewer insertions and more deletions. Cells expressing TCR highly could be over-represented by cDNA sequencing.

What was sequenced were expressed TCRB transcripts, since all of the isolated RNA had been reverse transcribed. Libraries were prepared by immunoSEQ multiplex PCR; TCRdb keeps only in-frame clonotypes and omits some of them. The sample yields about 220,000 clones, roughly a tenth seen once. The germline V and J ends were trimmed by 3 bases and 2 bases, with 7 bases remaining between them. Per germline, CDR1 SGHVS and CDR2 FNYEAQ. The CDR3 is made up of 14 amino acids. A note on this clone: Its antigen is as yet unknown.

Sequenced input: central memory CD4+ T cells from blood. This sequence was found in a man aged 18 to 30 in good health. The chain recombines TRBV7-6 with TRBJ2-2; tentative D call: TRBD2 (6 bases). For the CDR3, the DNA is TGTGCCAGCAGCTTCGGGGGAAACACCGGGGAGCTGTTTTTT. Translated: CASSFGGNTGELFF. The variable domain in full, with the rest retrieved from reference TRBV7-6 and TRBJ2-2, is GAGVSQSPRYKVTKRGQDVALRCDPISGHVSLYWYRQALGQGPEFLTYFNYEAQQDKSGLPNDRFSAERPEGSISTLTIQRTEQRDSAMYRCASSFGGNTGELFFGEGSRLTVL.